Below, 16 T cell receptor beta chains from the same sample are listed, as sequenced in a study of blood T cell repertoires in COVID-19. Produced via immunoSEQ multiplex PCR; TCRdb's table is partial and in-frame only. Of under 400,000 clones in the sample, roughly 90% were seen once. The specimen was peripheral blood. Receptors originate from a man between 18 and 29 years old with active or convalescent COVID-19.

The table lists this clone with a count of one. CDR3 sequence (DNA): TGTGCCAGCAGCTTAGAGTGGGGGCCCGCCTCCTACAATGAGCAGTTCTTC. As protein: CASSLEWGPASYNEQFF. This chain uses TRBV7-2 with TRBJ2-1, with D maybe TRBD1 (6 bases). This CDR3 has 17 amino acids. Germline CDR1 and CDR2: SGHTA and FQGNSA. Trimming stripped 1 base from V and 0 bases from J, with 13 bases between.

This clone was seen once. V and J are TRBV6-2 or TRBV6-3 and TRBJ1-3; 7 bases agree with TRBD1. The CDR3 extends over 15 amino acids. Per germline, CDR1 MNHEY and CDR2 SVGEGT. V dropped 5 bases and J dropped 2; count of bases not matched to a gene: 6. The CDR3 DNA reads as TGTGCCAGCAGTACACGGGACAGACCTGGAAACACCATATATTTT. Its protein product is CASSTRDRPGNTIYF.

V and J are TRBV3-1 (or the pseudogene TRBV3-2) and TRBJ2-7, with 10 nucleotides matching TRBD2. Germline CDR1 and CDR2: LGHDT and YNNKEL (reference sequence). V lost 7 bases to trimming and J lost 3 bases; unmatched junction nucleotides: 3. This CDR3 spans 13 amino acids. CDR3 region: CASTQREGYEQYF. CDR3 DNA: TGTGCCAGCACCCAGCGGGAGGGCTACGAGCAGTACTTC.

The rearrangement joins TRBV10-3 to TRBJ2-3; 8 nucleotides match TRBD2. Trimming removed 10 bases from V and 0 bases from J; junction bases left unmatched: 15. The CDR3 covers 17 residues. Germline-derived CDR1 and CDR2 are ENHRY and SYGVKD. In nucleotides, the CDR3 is TGTGCCACCGCTAGCGGGTCCTTATATACTAGCACAGATACGCAGTATTTT. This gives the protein CATASGSLYTSTDTQYF.

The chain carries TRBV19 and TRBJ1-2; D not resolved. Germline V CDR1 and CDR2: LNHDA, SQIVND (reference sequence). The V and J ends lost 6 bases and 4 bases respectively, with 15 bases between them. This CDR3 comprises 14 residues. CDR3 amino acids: CASSPLNDFYGYTF. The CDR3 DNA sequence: TGTGCCAGTAGCCCGTTGAACGACTTCTATGGCTACACCTTC. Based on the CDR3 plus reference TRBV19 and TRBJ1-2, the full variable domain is DGGITQSPKYLFRKEGQNVTLSCEQNLNHDAMYWYRQDPGQGLRLIYYSQIVNDFQKGDIAEGYSVSREKKESFPLTVTSAQKNPTAFYLCASSPLNDFYGYTFGSGTRLTVV.

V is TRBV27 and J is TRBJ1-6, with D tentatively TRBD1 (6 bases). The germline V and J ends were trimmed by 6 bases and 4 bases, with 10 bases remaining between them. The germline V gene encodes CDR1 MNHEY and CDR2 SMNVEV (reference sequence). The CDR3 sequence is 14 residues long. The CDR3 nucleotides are TGTGCCAGCAGAGTAACAGGGTATAATTCACCCCTCCACTTT. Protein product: CASRVTGYNSPLHF.

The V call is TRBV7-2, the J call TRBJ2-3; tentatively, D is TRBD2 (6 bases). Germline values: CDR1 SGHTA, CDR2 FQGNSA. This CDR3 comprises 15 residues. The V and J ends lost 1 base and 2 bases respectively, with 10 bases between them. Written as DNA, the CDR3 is TGTGCCAGCAGCTTAGTTGGGGGGTTCACAGATACGCAGTATTTT. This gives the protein CASSLVGGFTDTQYF. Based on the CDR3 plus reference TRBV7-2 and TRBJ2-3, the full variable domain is GAGVSQSPSNKVTEKGKDVELRCDPISGHTALYWYRQSLGQGLEFLIYFQGNSAPDKSGLPSDRFSAERTGGSVSTLTIQRTQQEDSAVYLCASSLVGGFTDTQYFGPGTRLTVL.

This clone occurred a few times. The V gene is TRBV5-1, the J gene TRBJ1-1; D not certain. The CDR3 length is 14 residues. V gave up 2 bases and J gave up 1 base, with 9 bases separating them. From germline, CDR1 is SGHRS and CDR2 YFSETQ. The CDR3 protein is CASSLTPGNTEAFF. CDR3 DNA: TGCGCCAGCAGCTTAACCCCGGGGAACACTGAAGCTTTCTTT.

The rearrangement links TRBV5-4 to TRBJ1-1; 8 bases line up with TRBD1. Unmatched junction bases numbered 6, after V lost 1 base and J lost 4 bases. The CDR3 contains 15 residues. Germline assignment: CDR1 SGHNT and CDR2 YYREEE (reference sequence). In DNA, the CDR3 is TGTGCCAGCAGCTTGTCTGACAGGGGTGGCACTGAAGCTTTCTTT. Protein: CASSLSDRGGTEAFF.

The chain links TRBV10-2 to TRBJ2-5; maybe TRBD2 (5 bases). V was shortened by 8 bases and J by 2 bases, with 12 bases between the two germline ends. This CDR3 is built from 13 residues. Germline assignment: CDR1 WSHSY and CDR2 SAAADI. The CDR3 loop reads CASQRTLQETQYF. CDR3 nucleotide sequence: TGCGCCAGCCAGCGGACTTTGCAAGAGACCCAGTACTTC.

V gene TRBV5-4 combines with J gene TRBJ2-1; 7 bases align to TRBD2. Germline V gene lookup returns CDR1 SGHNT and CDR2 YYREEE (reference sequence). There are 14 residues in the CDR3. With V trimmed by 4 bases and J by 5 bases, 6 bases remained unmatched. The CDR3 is CASSMGLPNNEQFF. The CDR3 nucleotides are TGTGCCAGCAGCATGGGACTACCAAACAATGAGCAGTTCTTC.

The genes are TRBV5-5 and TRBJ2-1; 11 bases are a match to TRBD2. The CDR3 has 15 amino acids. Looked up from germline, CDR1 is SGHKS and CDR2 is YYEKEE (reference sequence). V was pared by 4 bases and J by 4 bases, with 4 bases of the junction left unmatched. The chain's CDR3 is CASSTGTSGYNEQFF. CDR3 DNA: TGTGCCAGCAGCACCGGGACTAGCGGATACAATGAGCAGTTCTTC. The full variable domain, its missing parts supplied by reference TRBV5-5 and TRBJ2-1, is DAGVTQSPTHLIKTRGQQVTLRCSPISGHKSVSWYQQVLGQGPQFIFQYYEKEERGRGNFPDRFSARQFPNYSSELNVNALLLGDSALYLCASSTGTSGYNEQFFGPGTRLTVL.

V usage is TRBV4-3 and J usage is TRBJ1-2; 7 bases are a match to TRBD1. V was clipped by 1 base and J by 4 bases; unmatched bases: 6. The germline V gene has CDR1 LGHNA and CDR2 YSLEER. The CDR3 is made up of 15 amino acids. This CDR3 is CASSQGTTGSYGYTF. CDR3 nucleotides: TGCGCCAGCAGCCAAGGCACGACAGGGAGCTATGGCTACACCTTC.

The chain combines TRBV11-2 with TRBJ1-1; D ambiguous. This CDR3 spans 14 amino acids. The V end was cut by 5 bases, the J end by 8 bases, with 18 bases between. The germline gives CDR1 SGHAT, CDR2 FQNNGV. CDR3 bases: TGTGCCAGCAGCCCCCAGGCGGGGAAAAAAGAAGCTTTCTTT. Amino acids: CASSPQAGKKEAFF.

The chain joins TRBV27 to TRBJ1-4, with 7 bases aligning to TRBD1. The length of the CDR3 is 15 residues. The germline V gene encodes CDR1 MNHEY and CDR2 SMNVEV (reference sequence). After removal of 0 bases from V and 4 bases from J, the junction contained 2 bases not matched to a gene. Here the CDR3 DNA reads TGTGCCAGCAGTTTATCAACAGGGGTTAATGAAAAACTGTTTTTT. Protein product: CASSLSTGVNEKLFF.

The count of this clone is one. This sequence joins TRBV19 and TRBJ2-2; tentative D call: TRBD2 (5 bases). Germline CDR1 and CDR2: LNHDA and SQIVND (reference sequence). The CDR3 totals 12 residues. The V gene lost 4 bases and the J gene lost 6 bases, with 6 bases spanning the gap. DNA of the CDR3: TGTGCCAGTAGTACGAGGGCCGGGGAGCTGTTTTTT. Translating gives CASSTRAGELFF.